This is a list of T cell receptor beta chains from one sample in a study of blood T cell repertoires in COVID-19. Some clones are missing from TCRdb's copy, which holds only in-frame ones; the method was immunoSEQ multiplex PCR. The sample lists about 100,000 clones, just under 85% occurring once. The sequenced material came from peripheral blood. Receptors originate from a man aged 35 to 55 with active or convalescent COVID-19. Each CDR3 is given with its conserved first and last residue. The D gene is left open where the match is weak. Some rows mark clone size as missing; the rest say once, few, many or name a class of expanded clone.

J	D	size	V	DNA	CDR3
TRBJ1-6	TRBD1	-	TRBV18	TGTGCCAGCTCACCACGGGAACAGGGGGGTTCACCCCTCCACTTT	CASSPREQGGSPLHF
TRBJ2-2	TRBD1	-	TRBV11-2	TGTGCCAGCAGCTTAGTGCCAGGGGGTCCTTTTCGTGAGCTGTTTTTT	CASSLVPGGPFRELFF
TRBJ1-6	-	few	TRBV19	TGTGCCAGTAGCACAGGACGGAATAATTCACCCCTCCACTTT	CASSTGRNNSPLHF
TRBJ2-3	TRBD1	-	TRBV29-1	TGCAGCGTGCAAAGAGGGGGCGGCACAGATACGCAGTATTTT	CSVQRGGGTDTQYF
TRBJ2-1	-	-	TRBV5-4	TGTGCCAGCAGCTTCGGGGGTTCCTACAATGAGCAGTTCTTC	CASSFGGSYNEQFF
TRBJ2-2	TRBD1	-	TRBV12-5	TGTGCTAGTGGTTTAGGGCAGGGGGCAGGCGGGGAGCTGTTTTTT	CASGLGQGAGGELFF
TRBJ1-1	-	-	TRBV2	TGTGCCAGCACGGTAGGGGAGAACACTGAAGCTTTCTTT	CASTVGENTEAFF
TRBJ1-2	TRBD1	few	TRBV6-5	TGTGCCAGCATGGTCCCGGGACAGGGAATGAATGGCTACACCTTC	CASMVPGQGMNGYTF
TRBJ1-5	TRBD1	-	TRBV6-2/TRBV6-3	TGTGCCAGCAGTAGACAGGGGGGTCAGCCCCAGCATTTT	CASSRQGGQPQHF
TRBJ1-1	-	few	TRBV12-3/TRBV12-4	TGTGCCAGCAGGACTAACACGGCTGAAGCTTTCTTT	CASRTNTAEAFF
TRBJ2-7	-	-	TRBV3-1/TRBV3-2	TGTGCCAGCAGCCAGGGTCTCACTACCTACGAGCAGTACTTC	CASSQGLTTYEQYF